This T cell receptor (beta chain) was identified during a study of T-cell reconstitution after alpha-beta-depleted transplantation in children. Study conclusions and caveats: It was surviving recipient T cells and thymic progenitors that gave some patients high TCRbeta diversity at day 60. Most T-cell counts and diversity one year after the transplant came from T cells that were newly produced. Reportedly, only several hundred clones from non-depleted graft cells drove alpha-beta T-cell counts at about two months.

Germline V lookup: CDR1 MNHNY, CDR2 SVGAGI (reference sequence). This CDR3 is built from 12 residues. The V end was cut by 8 bases, the J end by 2 bases, with 9 bases between. Unique molecular identifiers were incorporated during preparation of the TCRbeta library. One entry per CDR3 protein results from TCRdb running MiXCR on the PCR reads. Of about 340,000 distinct CDR3 sequences listed, roughly 16% are singletons. Concerning this clonotype itself: Its antigen is as yet unknown.

Sequencing was performed on PBMCs, mostly from graft donor cells, taken 360 days after TCRalphabeta/CD19-depleted stem cell transplant. This sequence was found in a male patient aged 2 to 9 who had a stem cell transplant for acute lymphoblastic leukemia, so the T cells may come from the graft donor. The chain couples TRBV6-6 to TRBJ2-5, with D perhaps matching TRBD2 (5 bases). Here the CDR3 reads CASAGQQETQYF. CDR3 DNA: TGTGCCAGCGCGGGCCAGCAAGAGACCCAGTACTTC.